This T cell receptor beta chain was observed in a study of T cell responses to AZD1222 COVID-19 vaccine. Broader study findings: Just a handful of AZD1222 recipients tested seropositive at baseline. Among spike-specific TCRs, nearly half reportedly target unmutated variant regions. Spike-wide vaccine-associated CD4 TCRs dominated at 160-218 and 743-854. Repertoire collection took place solely once the T cell response had peaked.

Trimming removed 0 bases at V and 5 bases at J, with 15 bases between. The CDR3 has 16 residues. Germline values: CDR1 SGHRS, CDR2 YFSETQ. Concerning this clone: Its target is not known.

Assay used: immunoSEQ multiplex PCR; TCRdb lists only in-frame clones, some missing. Of some 190,000 clones in the sample, around 89% were seen once. The chain carries TRBV5-1 and TRBJ2-1; D is perhaps TRBD1 (6 bases). The material was peripheral blood, obtained on day 0 of AZD1222 vaccination. The receptor's source is an adult in good health. CDR3 DNA sequence: TGCGCCAGCAGCTTGGGCCCAGGGGAGTTAAACAATGAGCAGTTCTTC. Its translation: CASSLGPGELNNEQFF.